Below are 13 T cell receptor beta chains sequenced from a single sample in a study of blood T cell repertoires in COVID-19. Only in-frame clones appear in the TCRdb table, and some are missing; sequencing was by immunoSEQ multiplex PCR. This sample yields around 65,000 clones, of which almost 80% are seen a single time; 16% belongs to the top ten. The sample consisted of peripheral blood. Receptors were obtained from a man in his 60s with acute or convalescent COVID-19.

The chain has TRBV7-2 and TRBJ2-2; 9 bases match TRBD1. Germline V gives CDR1 SGHTA, CDR2 FQGNSA. The CDR3 length is 15 residues. The ends lost 0 bases at V and 9 bases at J; junction bases unmatched: 5. This CDR3 reads CASSLAGQGIRELFF. The CDR3 DNA reads TGTGCCAGCAGCTTAGCAGGACAGGGGATCCGGGAGCTGTTTTTT.

This clone was picked up one time. The gene calls are TRBV27 and TRBJ2-1; the match to TRBD2 covers 9 bases. CDR3 length: 16 residues. With 7 bases clipped from V and 0 bases from J, the junction kept 7 bases outside the gene matches. Germline assignment: CDR1 MNHEY and CDR2 SMNVEV (reference sequence). CDR3 residues: CASTLGRGGSYNEQFF. CDR3 nucleotide sequence: TGTGCCAGCACCCTAGGGCGGGGGGGCTCCTACAATGAGCAGTTCTTC.

Details on this clone: The junction differs from germline at one of its ends, possibly a read error. This chain connects TRBV5-4 to TRBJ1-6; no clear D gene. CDR1 SGHNT and CDR2 YYREEE come from the germline V gene (reference sequence). This CDR3 has 12 amino acids. This chain's CDR3 is CASSLDQSPTYF. In DNA, the CDR3 is TGTGCCAGCAGCTTAGATCAGTCTCCGACATACTTT.

The rearrangement uses TRBV7-2 and TRBJ2-3; 8 nucleotides align to TRBD2. The germline V gene has CDR1 SGHTA and CDR2 FQGNSA. V shed 5 bases and J 3 bases; nucleotides not matched to a gene: 7. The CDR3 loop spans 15 amino acids. CDR3 coding DNA: TGTGCCAGCAGCCCCGAGCGGGGGACTACAGATACGCAGTATTTT. It specifies CASSPERGTTDTQYF.

This clone was counted once. The chain joins TRBV5-6 to TRBJ2-7; TRBD1 matches at 9 bases. CDR1 SGHDT and CDR2 YYEEEE come from the germline V gene. Trimming took 2 bases from V and 7 from J; bases not matched to a gene: 13. This CDR3 is 16 amino acids long. The CDR3 loop reads CASSFLTGTGWREQYF. The CDR3 DNA reads TGTGCCAGCAGCTTTTTAACCGGGACAGGGTGGCGAGAGCAGTACTTC.

This clone was recorded a few times. The gene calls are TRBV4-3 and TRBJ1-2, with TRBD1 matching 8 bases. Germline trimming cut 1 base from V and 7 bases from J; bases unmatched to any gene: 11. The CDR3 has 16 residues. The germline gives CDR1 LGHNA, CDR2 YSLEER. The CDR3 loop is CASSQGTIGTGFGYTF. For the CDR3, the DNA is TGCGCCAGCAGCCAAGGGACGATCGGGACAGGATTTGGCTACACCTTC.

The rearrangement links TRBV7-9 to TRBJ1-3, with D unresolved. Germline V gene lookup returns CDR1 SEHNR and CDR2 FQNEAQ (reference sequence). The CDR3 runs to 14 residues. Trimming removed 6 bases at V and 1 base at J, with 10 bases between. The CDR3: CASRVFTSGNTIYF. In nucleotides, the CDR3 is TGTGCCAGCAGGGTCTTTACATCTGGAAACACCATATATTTT.

The count of this clone is one. CDR3 protein: CASSRRQVISYEQYF. For the CDR3, the DNA is TGTGCCAGCAGCCGTCGACAGGTGATCTCCTACGAGCAGTACTTC. The rearrangement links TRBV6-6 to TRBJ2-7; TRBD1 might be the D (6 bases). Germline values: CDR1 MNHNY, CDR2 SVGAGI (reference sequence). The CDR3 totals 15 residues. With 6 bases removed from V and 0 bases from J, the gap between germline ends came to 15 bases.

CDR3 sequence (DNA): TGTGCCACCAGCAGAGATGGGGACAGGGGGCTCATCCATAGCAATCAGCCCCAGCATTTT. Translation gives CATSRDGDRGLIHSNQPQHF. The V gene is TRBV15, the J gene TRBJ1-5; 12 bases align to TRBD1. The germline CDR1 and CDR2 sequences are LNHNV and YYDKDF (reference sequence). The CDR3 runs 20 residues. Trimming removed 0 bases from V and 0 bases from J; junction bases left unmatched: 9.

V usage is TRBV2 and J usage is TRBJ2-1; D is perhaps TRBD1 (6 bases). CDR1 SNHLY and CDR2 FYNNEI come from the germline V gene. This CDR3 region has 18 residues. V was pared by 7 bases and J by 0 bases, with 22 bases between. CDR3 DNA sequence: TGTGCCAGCACCGGGTACAACCGGGACACGAGCTCCTACAATGAGCAGTTCTTC. Translation: CASTGYNRDTSSYNEQFF.

The chain recombines TRBV11-2 with TRBJ1-3; no clear D gene. Per the germline V gene, CDR1 is SGHAT and CDR2 is FQNNGV. Trimming took off 4 bases at V and 5 bases at J, with 6 bases between the two ends. The CDR3 has 12 residues. The DNA for the CDR3 is TGTGCCAGCAGCTACTCGAGAAACACCATATATTTT. Translating it yields CASSYSRNTIYF.

The chain couples TRBV5-1 to TRBJ1-6, with a weak D call TRBD1 (5 bases). V was shortened by 4 bases and J by 5 bases, with 13 bases between the two germline ends. Germline assignment: CDR1 SGHRS and CDR2 YFSETQ. The CDR3 totals 15 residues. CDR3 sequence reads: CASSAGGADNSPLHF. Written as DNA, the CDR3 is TGCGCCAGCAGCGCCGGGGGAGCCGATAATTCACCCCTCCACTTT.

This chain uses TRBV5-1 with TRBJ1-5; D uncertain. The CDR3 runs 14 residues. V was cut by 0 bases and J by 7 bases, with 11 bases left in between. The germline gives CDR1 SGHRS, CDR2 YFSETQ. The CDR3 DNA reads TGCGCCAGCAGCTTGGACAACCCTAGCCAGCCCCAGCATTTT. Encoded protein: CASSLDNPSQPQHF.